The clone carrying this T cell receptor (beta chain) has just a few counts. Germline CDR1 SNHLY, CDR2 FYNNEI. The CDR3 runs to 16 residues. The V segment lost 6 bases and the J segment 2 bases; nucleotides outside the gene matches: 10. The data stem from a study of blood T cell repertoires in COVID-19. Across the study: The United States, Italy and Spain supplied acute and convalescent COVID-19 samples. The cDNA or gDNA used as material had been derived from T cells, B-cell-depleted T cells, or PBMCs.

In the study's own analysis: From reference gene primer amplification, estimates of nucleated cell counts were derived. Sequenced by immunoSEQ multiplex PCR; TCRdb stores in-frame clones only, minus some. V and J calls and clone size follow that table, whereas D and trimming were derived from the DNA. The sample holds approximately 200,000 clones, 80% to 90% seen once. The specimen was peripheral blood. The chain couples TRBV2 to TRBJ1-5, with 7 bases fitting TRBD1. The sequence came from a woman older than 75 with acute or convalescent COVID-19. The CDR3 bases are TGTGCCAGCAGCATTACTGACAGGGAAGGCAATCAGCCCCAGCATTTT. It specifies CASSITDREGNQPQHF. Looking up the rest from reference TRBV2 and TRBJ1-5 gives the full variable domain: EPEVTQTPSHQVTQMGQEVILRCVPISNHLYFYWYRQILGQKVEFLVSFYNNEISEKSEIFDDQFSVERPDGSNFTLKIRSTKLEDSAMYFCASSITDREGNQPQHFGDGTRLSIL.